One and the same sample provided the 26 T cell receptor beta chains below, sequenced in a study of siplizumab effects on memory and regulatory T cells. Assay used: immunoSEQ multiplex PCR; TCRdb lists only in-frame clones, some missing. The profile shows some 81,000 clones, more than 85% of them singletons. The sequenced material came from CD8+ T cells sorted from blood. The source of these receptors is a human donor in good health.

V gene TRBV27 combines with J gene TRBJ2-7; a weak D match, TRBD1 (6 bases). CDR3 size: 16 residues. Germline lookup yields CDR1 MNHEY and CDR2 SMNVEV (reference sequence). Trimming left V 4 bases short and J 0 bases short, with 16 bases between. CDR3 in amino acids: CASSSLNGQSSYEQYF. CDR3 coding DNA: TGTGCCAGCAGTTCCCTAAACGGACAGAGCTCCTACGAGCAGTACTTC.

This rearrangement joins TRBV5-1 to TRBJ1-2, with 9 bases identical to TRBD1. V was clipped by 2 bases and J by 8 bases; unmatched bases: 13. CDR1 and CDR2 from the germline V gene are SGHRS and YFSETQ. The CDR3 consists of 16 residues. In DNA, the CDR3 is TGCGCCAGCAGCTTCCTAAACAGGGGGCGGTCGTACGGCTACACCTTC. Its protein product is CASSFLNRGRSYGYTF.

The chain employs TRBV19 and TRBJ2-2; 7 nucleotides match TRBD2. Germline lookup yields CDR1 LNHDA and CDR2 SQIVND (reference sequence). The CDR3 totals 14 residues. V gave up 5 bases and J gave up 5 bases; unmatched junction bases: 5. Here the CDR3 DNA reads TGTGCCAGTAGTGTCGGGGAGGGGACCGGGGAGCTGTTTTTT. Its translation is CASSVGEGTGELFF.

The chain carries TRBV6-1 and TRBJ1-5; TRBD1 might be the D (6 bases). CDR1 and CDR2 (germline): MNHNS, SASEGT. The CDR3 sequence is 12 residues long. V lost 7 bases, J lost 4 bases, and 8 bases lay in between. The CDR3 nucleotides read TGTGCCAGCATGACAGGAAATCAGCCCCAGCATTTT. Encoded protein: CASMTGNQPQHF.

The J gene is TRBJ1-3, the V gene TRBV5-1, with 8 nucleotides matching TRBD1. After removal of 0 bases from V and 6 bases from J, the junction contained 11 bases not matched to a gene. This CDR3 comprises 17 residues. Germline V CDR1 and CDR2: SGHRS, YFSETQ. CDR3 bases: TGCGCCAGCAGCTTGGGCCCTCGACAGGGGAAAACAAACACCATATATTTT. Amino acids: CASSLGPRQGKTNTIYF.

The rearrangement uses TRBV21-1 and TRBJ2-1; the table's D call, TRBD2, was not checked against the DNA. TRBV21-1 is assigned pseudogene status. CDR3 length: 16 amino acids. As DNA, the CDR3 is TGTGCCAGCAGCAAGGGACTAGCGGGGCCTTGGCATGAGCAGTTCTTC. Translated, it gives CASSKGLAGPWHEQFF.

CDR3 in DNA: TGTGCCAGCAGCCCTCGACCCGAGACGGCCTCCTACGAGCAGTACTTC. Translating gives CASSPRPETASYEQYF. V is TRBV9 and J is TRBJ2-7, with no clear D. The CDR3 is made up of 16 amino acids. V lost 4 bases, J lost 0 bases, and 17 bases lay in between. Germline values: CDR1 SGDLS, CDR2 YYNGEE.

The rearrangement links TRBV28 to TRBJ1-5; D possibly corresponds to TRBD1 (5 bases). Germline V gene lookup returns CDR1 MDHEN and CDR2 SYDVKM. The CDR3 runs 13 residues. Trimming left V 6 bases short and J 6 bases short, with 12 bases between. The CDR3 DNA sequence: TGTGCCAGCAGAATGGGACTGAGTCAGCCCCAGCATTTT. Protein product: CASRMGLSQPQHF. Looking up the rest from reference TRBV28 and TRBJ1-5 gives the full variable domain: DVKVTQSSRYLVKRTGEKVFLECVQDMDHENMFWYRQDPGLGLRLIYFSYDVKMKEKGDIPEGYSVSREKKERFSLILESASTNQTSMYLCASRMGLSQPQHFGDGTRLSIL.

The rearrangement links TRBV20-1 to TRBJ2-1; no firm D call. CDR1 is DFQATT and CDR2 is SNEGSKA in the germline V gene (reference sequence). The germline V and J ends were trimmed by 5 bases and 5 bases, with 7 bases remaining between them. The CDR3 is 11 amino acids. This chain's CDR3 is CSASTNNEQFF. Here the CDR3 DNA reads TGCAGTGCTTCTACGAACAATGAGCAGTTCTTC.

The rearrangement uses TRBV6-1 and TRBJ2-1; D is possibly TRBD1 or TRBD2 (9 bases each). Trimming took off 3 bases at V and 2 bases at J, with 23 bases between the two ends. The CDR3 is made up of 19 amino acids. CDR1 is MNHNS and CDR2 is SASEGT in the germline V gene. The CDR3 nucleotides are TGTGCCAGCAGTGACCGGGACAGGGTAGCTAGCGGGACCTACAATGAGCAGTTCTTC. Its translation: CASSDRDRVASGTYNEQFF.

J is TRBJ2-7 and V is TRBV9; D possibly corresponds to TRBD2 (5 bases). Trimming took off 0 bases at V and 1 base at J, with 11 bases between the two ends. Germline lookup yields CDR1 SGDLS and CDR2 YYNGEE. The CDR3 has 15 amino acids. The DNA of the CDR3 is TGTGCCAGCAGCGTAGGGCCTAGCTTATCCTACGAGCAGTACTTC. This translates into CASSVGPSLSYEQYF.

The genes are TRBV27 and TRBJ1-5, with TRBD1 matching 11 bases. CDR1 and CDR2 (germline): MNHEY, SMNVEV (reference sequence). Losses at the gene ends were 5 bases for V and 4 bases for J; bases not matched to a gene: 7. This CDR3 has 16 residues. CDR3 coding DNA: TGTGCCAGCAGTCCCATCGGACAGGGGGCAAATCAGCCCCAGCATTTT. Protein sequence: CASSPIGQGANQPQHF.

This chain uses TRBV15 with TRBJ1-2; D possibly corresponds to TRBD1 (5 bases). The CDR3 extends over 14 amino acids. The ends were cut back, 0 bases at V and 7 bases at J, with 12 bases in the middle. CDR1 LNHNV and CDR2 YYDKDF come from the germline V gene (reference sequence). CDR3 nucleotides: TGTGCCACCAGCAGAGATCTATCAGGGTCTGGCTACACCTTC. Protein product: CATSRDLSGSGYTF.

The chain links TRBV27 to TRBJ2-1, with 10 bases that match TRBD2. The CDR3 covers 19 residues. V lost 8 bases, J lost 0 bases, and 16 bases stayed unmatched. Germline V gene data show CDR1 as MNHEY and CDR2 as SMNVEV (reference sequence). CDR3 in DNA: TGTGCCAGCCAATCGAAGGGACTAGCGCCCAATCCCTCCTACAATGAGCAGTTCTTC. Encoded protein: CASQSKGLAPNPSYNEQFF.

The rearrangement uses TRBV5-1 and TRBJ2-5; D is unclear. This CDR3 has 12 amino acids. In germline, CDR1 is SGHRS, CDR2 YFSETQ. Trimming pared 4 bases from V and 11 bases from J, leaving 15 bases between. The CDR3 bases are TGCGCCAGCAGCCCCGGTAGGAGTGAGCAGTACTTC. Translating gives CASSPGRSEQYF.

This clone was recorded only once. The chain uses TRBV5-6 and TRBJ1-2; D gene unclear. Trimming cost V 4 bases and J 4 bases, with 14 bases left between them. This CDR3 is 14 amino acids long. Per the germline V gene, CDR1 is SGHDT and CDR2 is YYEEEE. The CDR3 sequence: CASSESGFSYGYTF. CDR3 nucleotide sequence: TGTGCCAGCAGCGAATCTGGGTTCAGCTATGGCTACACCTTC.

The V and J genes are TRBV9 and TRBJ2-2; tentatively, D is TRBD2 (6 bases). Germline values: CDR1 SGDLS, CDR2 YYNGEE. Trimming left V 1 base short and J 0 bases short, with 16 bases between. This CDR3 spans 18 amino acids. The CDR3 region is CASSVRVVSGANTGELFF. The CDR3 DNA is TGTGCCAGCAGCGTAAGGGTTGTTAGCGGAGCGAACACCGGGGAGCTGTTTTTT.

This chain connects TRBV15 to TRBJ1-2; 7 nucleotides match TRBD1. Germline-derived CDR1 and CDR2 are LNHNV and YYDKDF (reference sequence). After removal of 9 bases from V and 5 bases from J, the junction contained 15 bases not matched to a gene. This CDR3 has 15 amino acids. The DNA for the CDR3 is TGTGCCACTAAGGGAGACAGGGCCGGAGGTTATGGCTACACCTTC. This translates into CATKGDRAGGYGYTF. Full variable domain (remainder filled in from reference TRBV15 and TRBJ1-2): DAMVIQNPRYQVTQFGKPVTLSCSQTLNHNVMYWYQQKSSQAPKLLFHYYDKDFNNEADTPDNFQSRRPNTSFCFLDIRSPGLGDTAMYLCATKGDRAGGYGYTFGSGTRLTVV.

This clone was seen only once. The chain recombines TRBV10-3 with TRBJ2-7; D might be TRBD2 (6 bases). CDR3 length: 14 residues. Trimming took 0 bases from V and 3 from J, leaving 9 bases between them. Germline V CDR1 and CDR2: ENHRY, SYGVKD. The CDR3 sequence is CAISESVGGYEQYF. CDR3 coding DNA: TGTGCCATCAGTGAGTCCGTCGGGGGCTACGAGCAGTACTTC.

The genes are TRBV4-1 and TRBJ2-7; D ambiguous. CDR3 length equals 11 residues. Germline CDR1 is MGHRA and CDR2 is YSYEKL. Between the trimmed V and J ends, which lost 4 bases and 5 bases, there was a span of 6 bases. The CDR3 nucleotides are TGCGCCAGCAGCCTAAGGGACGAGCAGTACTTC. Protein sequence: CASSLRDEQYF.

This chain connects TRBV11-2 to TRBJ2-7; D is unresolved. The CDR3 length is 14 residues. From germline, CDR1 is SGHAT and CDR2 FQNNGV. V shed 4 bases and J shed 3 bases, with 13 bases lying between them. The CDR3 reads CASSSPLANYEQYF. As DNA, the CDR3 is TGTGCCAGCAGCTCACCGTTGGCCAACTACGAGCAGTACTTC.

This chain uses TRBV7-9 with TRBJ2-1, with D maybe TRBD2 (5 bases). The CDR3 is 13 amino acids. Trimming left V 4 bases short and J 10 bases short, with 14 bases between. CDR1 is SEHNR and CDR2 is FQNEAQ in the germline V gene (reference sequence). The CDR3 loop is CASSSGLAREQFF. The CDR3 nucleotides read TGTGCCAGCAGCTCCGGGCTAGCTAGGGAGCAGTTCTTC.

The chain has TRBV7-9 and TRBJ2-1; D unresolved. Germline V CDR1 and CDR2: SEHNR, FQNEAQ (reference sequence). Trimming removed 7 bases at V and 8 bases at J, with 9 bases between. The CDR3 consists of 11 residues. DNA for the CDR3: TGTGCCAGCATCTACCGGGATGAGCAGTTCTTC. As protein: CASIYRDEQFF.

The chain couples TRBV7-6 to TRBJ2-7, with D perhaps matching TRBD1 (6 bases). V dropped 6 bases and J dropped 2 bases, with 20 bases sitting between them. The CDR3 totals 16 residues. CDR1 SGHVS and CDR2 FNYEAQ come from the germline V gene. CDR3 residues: CASSSRIQGGTYEQYF. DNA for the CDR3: TGTGCCAGCAGTTCTCGCATACAGGGTGGAACCTACGAGCAGTACTTC.

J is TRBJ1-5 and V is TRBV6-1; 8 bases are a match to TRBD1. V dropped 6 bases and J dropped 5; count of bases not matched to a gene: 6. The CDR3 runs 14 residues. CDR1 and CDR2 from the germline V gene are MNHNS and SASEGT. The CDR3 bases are TGTGCCAGCAGACTACAGGGGGTACATCAGCCCCAGCATTTT. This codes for CASRLQGVHQPQHF.

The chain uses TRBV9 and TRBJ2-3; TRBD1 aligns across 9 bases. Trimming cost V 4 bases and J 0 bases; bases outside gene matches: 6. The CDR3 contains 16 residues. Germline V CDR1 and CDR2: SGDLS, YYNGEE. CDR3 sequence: CASSLTGGGSTDTQYF. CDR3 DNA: TGTGCCAGCAGCTTAACAGGGGGCGGGAGCACAGATACGCAGTATTTT.